This entry is about one T cell receptor beta chain. Its cognate antigen has yet to be identified. The sample holds no much larger clone one base away, and base qualities are not on file. V lost 3 bases and J lost 4 bases; the stretch between them is 10 bases long. The cysteine opens and the phenylalanine closes a CDR3 of 13 amino acids. Only CDR3 DNA is held: 39 bases, read in frame from base 1. Per the germline V gene, SQVTM is the CDR1 and ANQGSEA is the CDR2. One collaborating source in Seattle enrolled patients during active infection and followed them longitudinally through the course of disease. Each collaborating institution followed its own protocols to collect whole blood in K2EDTA tubes. For TCRbeta analysis, collaborator samples were shipped as frozen whole blood, as isolated PBMCs, or as DNA extracted from either sample type. The data were obtained in a study of blood T cell repertoires in COVID-19 (dated by TCRdb to 2018 to 2021). Regarding the complete study: Collaborator samples came from the United States, Italy and Spain and covered acute and convalescent phases of COVID-19. The prospective study material was composed of cDNA or gDNA derived from T cells, B-cell-depleted T cells, or PBMCs. Deeply sampled blood TCRbeta repertoires from subjects exposed to, actively infected with, or recovered from COVID-19 were included in the dataset. The repertoires were released in a freely available public database intended as a resource for research on the immune response to SARS-CoV-2. The samples were drawn from two sources: the first 160 participants of the ongoing ImmuneRACE study, and 950 to 1,500 subjects contributed by 6 global collaborators. The sample metadata nearly always contained a de-identified subject ID, COVID-19 status, age in years and sex. Where HLA class I and class II types were available, the types were taken from metadata supplied by the sample provider, not from assay-based typing.

Points the paper makes about the study in general: The quantity of clinical and demographic metadata differed by source and by participant and was supplied without curation.

TCRbeta CDR3 regions were amplified from genomic DNA using the immunoSEQ Assay, a bias-controlled multiplex PCR. On the authors' methods: The number of nucleated cells in each sample was estimated from the amplification of reference gene primers within the assay. To quantify the absolute abundance of each unique TCRbeta CDR3 rearrangement, sequence reads were collapsed and filtered. For each sample, productive Simpson clonality was calculated by taking the square root of Simpson's diversity index across productive rearrangements. Here the immuneACCESS table is served through TCRdb, limited to in-frame sequences with V and J called. Missing clones are a known gap in these copies; in checked studies unresolved V genes cover under half, and the rest lacks a known reason. V and J calls and clone size are as listed in that table; D and trimming were resolved from the DNA. The sample includes about 180,000 clones, with 79% observed a single time. 8.1% of the sample is taken by the ten largest.

The chain was built from TRBV29-1 and TRBJ1-3; the D gene is perhaps TRBD1, on 5 matching bases. This sequence was found in an older woman with COVID-19, enrolled during active disease. Source material: peripheral blood. CDR3 sequence: CSVDAGLGNTIYF. The sequenced DNA is TGCAGCGTTGACGCAGGGTTGGGAAACACCATATATTTT.